This TCR beta chain originates from a study of radiation and T cells in renal cell carcinoma (dated by TCRdb to the early 2020s). With regard to the full study: In total, about 50 samples, comprising some 25 tumors and 27 peripheral blood samples, were subjected to TCR beta sequencing. Across all 53 samples, 3.8 million or so unique CDR3 nucleotide sequences encoding some 3,000,000 unique CDR3 amino acid sequences were identified. The final blood draw was performed at 4 weeks after radiation, at the same time as nephrectomy. General study outcomes and caveats: In blood, the top tumor clonotypes increased from baseline to 2 weeks after radiation and then shrank by 4 weeks, which suggests a temporary expansion of tumor-resident clones. Because pretreatment tumor biopsies were not available, the baseline intratumoral presence of clonotypes could not be determined. The single-armed trial design could not address effects of radiation dose or scheduling on the TCR repertoire. Changes in the blood repertoire were not tracked past 4 weeks after treatment.

Concerning this clone itself: Its antigen target is currently unknown. Base qualities are not provided; no much larger clone lies one nucleotide away.

This sample's time point label indicates: blood 4 weeks post-SBRT, at nephrectomy. The sample's treatment or condition label, in plain terms: 15 Gy SBRT to primary tumor, nephrectomy 4 weeks later. Samples came from a clinical trial, in which primary renal cell carcinomas received 15 Gy stereotactic body radiation therapy followed by nephrectomy 4 weeks later. To follow tumor-enriched clonotypes, serial peripheral blood was collected from radiation-treated patients at baseline and at 2 weeks and 4 weeks after SBRT. Renal cell carcinoma with clear cell pathology was present in all patients. Genomic DNA for TCR sequencing was prepared using the QIAamp DNA Blood Mini Kit (Qiagen). The analyses included just those samples that passed every quality control check. Unmatched junction bases come to 3, with V trimmed by 4 bases and J by 7 bases. The CDR3 measures 12 amino acids from cysteine to phenylalanine. Just CDR3 DNA is preserved here, 36 bases in frame from base 1. Sequences MNHEY (CDR1) and SVGAGI (CDR2) are obtained from the germline V gene.

The immunoSEQ kit was used, according to the manufacturer's recommendations, to generate TCR beta libraries from genomic DNA. For library preparation, a first multiplex PCR was performed with proprietary primers, followed by a second PCR in which unique barcodes were added, and bead cleanups were performed after each round. Each sample batch included a kit-provided positive control reaction and a negative control reaction. The final libraries underwent checking on an Agilent 4200 TapeStation D1000 ScreenTape, volumetric pooling, and quantification by qPCR. Sequencing ran on an Illumina NextSeq500 with a MidOutput 150-cycle cartridge, using 156 Read1 and 15 Index1 cycles with kit custom primers. The pooled library was loaded at 0.9 to 1 pM with a roughly 20% PhiX control spike-in. The original methods were these. Vendor-processed data were analyzed in R, with a clonotype defined as all T cells sharing the same CDR3 nucleotide sequence. In the clone abundance analyses, frequencies in each sample were normalized to that sample's 10,000 most abundant clones. Before analysis, public T cell clones were removed, and these numbered fewer than five per sample on average. Tumor-enriched and baseline blood-enriched clonotypes were defined by at least a 32-fold difference in abundance between compartments. A beta-binomial differential abundance model was used to identify clonotypes that expanded or contracted between blood time points. Similarity between tumor and blood repertoires was quantified using the Baroni-Urbani and Buser coefficient, and groups were compared with two-tailed Wilcoxon tests in R. Not all clones reach the TCRdb copy of this immuneACCESS table, which keeps in-frame sequences only. Checked studies attribute under half of the gap to unresolved V genes and leave the rest unexplained. The D gene and trimming were derived from the DNA, and the V and J assignments and clone size from that table. The sample records around 99,000 clones, 75% to 85% of which are singletons. The ten most abundant clones make up approximately 7.2% of the sample.

The chain couples TRBV6-5 to TRBJ1-2, with TRBD1 matching 7 junction bases. Sequences were derived from blood, sampled from a patient whose treatment included radiotherapy and nephrectomy. This clonotype was sampled from a man aged 55 to 70 with renal cell carcinoma. The DNA sequence is TGTGCCAGCAGTTCGACAGGGCTTGGCTACACCTTC. Its translation is CASSSTGLGYTF.